This T cell receptor beta chain was recovered during a study of Graves' ophthalmopathy and Graves' hyperthyroidism (dated by TCRdb to 2017 to 2018). Background for the entire study: Stable hyperthyroidism was defined as no progression to ophthalmopathy within 18 months of follow-up. A discovery set of 100 or so patients (43 ophthalmopathy, 57 stable hyperthyroidism) was enrolled to explore V-J signatures distinguishing ophthalmopathy from hyperthyroidism. TCR beta repertoire signatures were used to distinguish Graves' ophthalmopathy from Graves' hyperthyroidism and to predict progression to ophthalmopathy. An independent validation cohort comprised about 20 hyperthyroidism patients and 17 patients who later progressed from hyperthyroidism to ophthalmopathy. In more than five hyperthyroidism patients, the T-cell repertoires found in thyroid tissue were compared with those found in blood. In total, over 130 blood samples were TCR-sequenced: 40 to 45 ophthalmopathy, roughly 80 hyperthyroidism and roughly 17 hyperthyroidism-to-ophthalmopathy patients. Following sample collection, hyperthyroidism patients were given methimazole at a starting dose of 30 mg daily, and ophthalmopathy patients were given high-dose intravenous methylprednisolone. Beyond this particular receptor, the publication reports: Most expanded thyroid clonotypes with a frequency above 0.001 also appeared in blood, which suggests that blood repertoires may reflect the immune response in the thyroid. In validation, the model predicted ophthalmopathy progression with roughly 68% sensitivity and 72.22% specificity; some twelve predicted patients were CT-confirmed with GO in a median of about 6.1 months. The 13-signature model separated ophthalmopathy from stable hyperthyroidism with 85% to 90% sensitivity and less than 83% specificity in cross-validation, and 80%/75% in the test set. No statistical method was used to predetermine the sample size, and group allocation was not hidden from the investigators.

For repertoire sequencing, TCR beta CDR3 regions were amplified from RNA transcripts. The first round of RT-PCR was done with HTBI primers and the Qiagen OneStep RT-PCR kit, and was followed by a second round of multiplex PCR, then size selection and purification. The libraries underwent paired-end sequencing with 100 bp reads on an Illumina HiSeq2000. Regarding the original processing steps: SOAPnuke was used for read processing, and reads with adapters, uncalled bases, a mean Phred below 15, or no exact constant-primer or identifier match were discarded. High-quality paired reads were merged with COPE v1.2.5. Unique nucleotide sequences were defined as clonotypes and aligned to IMGT TRB V, D and J references using MiTCR v1.1. Analysis was restricted to V-J combinations with a frequency above 0.0001, which covered roughly 99% of repertoires. For each V-J combination, a TCR clonal expansion and chaos score was defined as the ratio of F50 clonal expansion to chaos observed in the TCRdist matrix. Welch's t-statistics and random forest were used to reduce features to about a dozen V-J combinations, which were fed into a naive Bayes classifier. The similarity between thyroid and blood repertoires was quantified using the Morisita-Horn index. Through fastp at Q25 and MiXCR, TCRdb rebuilt clones from the public reads, retaining in-frame beta chains. Each entry is one CDR3 protein sequence, shown with its most common DNA and genes. The V and J calls and clone size come from TCRdb's table, not from the authors' own analysis. The sample contains around 1,200,000 distinct CDR3 sequences, roughly 35% of them found a single time. The ten most abundant clones make up 8.5% to 14% of the sample.

This clonotype was counted only a few times. There is no known antigen for this receptor. Base qualities are missing; no much larger clone stands one base away. A distance of 14 bases separates the germline ends of V and J, which lose 4 bases and 8 bases respectively. Spanning cysteine to phenylalanine, the CDR3 consists of 13 amino acids. Only the CDR3 region is kept as DNA, spanning 39 bases read in frame from base 1. Reading the germline V gene gives CDR1 MNHNS and CDR2 SASEGT. Hyperthyroidism patients were newly diagnosed, with disease duration under 2 months, and aged 18 to 65 years. Patients were excluded if they had other autoimmune diseases, uncontrolled infections, pregnancy or lactation. Clinical symptoms, serum thyroxine, TRAb, thyroid ultrasound and orbital computed tomography were used for diagnosis. Total RNA was extracted using Trizol reagent, and RNA quality was checked on an Agilent 2100 Bioanalyzer.

Sequenced sample: peripheral blood or thyroid tissue (not recorded which). This sequence originates from an adult man with Graves' hyperthyroidism. The sequence is built from TRBV6-1 and TRBJ1-2; a tentative D call is TRBD1 (6 bases match). Here is the DNA: TGTGCCAGCAGTGTTGGACAGAATTCCGGCTACACCTTC. It translates to CASSVGQNSGYTF.